This TCR beta chain comes out of a study of T-cell memory formation after mild COVID-19. Study-wide findings and caveats: Contracting clones from day 15 to 85 had balanced CD4/CD8; later expanders favoured CD4+.

V lost 0 bases and J lost 6, with 7 bases in between. The CDR3 is 13 amino acids. Germline CDR1 is MGHRA and CDR2 is YSYEKL. In the case of this clonotype: Antigen unknown.

TCRdb passed the 5' RACE reads through MiXCR, listing each CDR3 protein once. The sample lists about 82,000 distinct CDR3 sequences; 9.5% to 15% were seen once. J is TRBJ2-3 and V is TRBV4-1; D uncertain. This TCR was sampled from a man between 18 and 29 years old who had mild COVID-19 (a few samples of this study predate the infection). Cell type and time point are not known. Sequenced: PBMCs or a T cell subset sorted from them (not recorded which). The CDR3 DNA follows: TGCGCCAGCAGCCAAGAGTTGGGGGATACGCAGTATTTT. Its translation is CASSQELGDTQYF.